This TCR beta chain was sequenced during a study of blood T cell repertoires in COVID-19. At the level of the study: Sites in the United States, Italy and Spain provided acute and convalescent COVID-19 samples. T cells, B-cell-depleted T cells, or PBMCs supplied cDNA or gDNA.

Original processing methods: Cell counts per sample came from amplifying reference gene primers. Repertoires were generated with immunoSEQ multiplex PCR, while TCRdb's copy carries only in-frame clones and drops some. The D gene and trimming were derived from the DNA, and the V and J assignments and clone size from that table. The sample consists of around 250,000 clones, 84% of them appearing once. CDR3 length: 18 residues. V was clipped by 3 bases and J by 11 bases, with 30 bases between them. Germline V gene data show CDR1 as SNHLY and CDR2 as FYNNEI. The sequencing input was peripheral blood. The chain is built from TRBV2 and TRBJ2-3, with D possibly matching TRBD1 (7 bases). This TCR came from a woman aged 40 to 50 who had recovered from COVID-19. CDR3 sequence (DNA): TGTGCCAGCAGTGAGGGTCTTCTAATTGACAGGGCCGGGGGTTGGCAGTATTTT. Amino acid sequence: CASSEGLLIDRAGGWQYF.